These 14 T cell receptor beta chains were sequenced from one sample in a study of shared clonotypes between healthy human individuals. The table came from immunoSEQ multiplex PCR; TCRdb's copy has only in-frame clones and leaves some out. The sample yields around 690,000 clones, 90% seen once. Specimen: memory CD8+ T cells from PBMCs. Subset meaning: CD45RO+ cells pooled with CCR7-negative TemRA cells. The receptors here all came from a man between 18 and 29 years old in good health. Some clones in this sample may be carry-over from other donors' samples.

This chain's CDR3 is CASSQAFEDFRETQYF. The CDR3 DNA is TGTGCCAGCAGCCAAGCGTTCGAGGATTTTCGGGAGACCCAGTACTTC. The chain carries TRBV14 and TRBJ2-5; D unclear. The CDR3 consists of 16 residues. Trimming took 1 base from V and 5 from J, leaving 17 bases between them. The germline V gene has CDR1 SGHDN and CDR2 FVKESK.

The chain is built from TRBV27 and TRBJ2-3; 9 bases line up with TRBD2. Germline CDR1 and CDR2: MNHEY and SMNVEV (reference sequence). The CDR3 contains 17 residues. With V trimmed by 6 bases and J by 0 bases, 10 bases remained unmatched. The CDR3 DNA sequence: TGTGCCAGCAGCAGGACTAGCGCAGCCTTTAGCACAGATACGCAGTATTTT. Translated: CASSRTSAAFSTDTQYF.

The chain has TRBV28 and TRBJ1-2; D perhaps matches TRBD1 (6 bases). This CDR3 has 14 residues. The ends were cut back, 6 bases at V and 4 bases at J, with 15 bases in the middle. The germline CDR1 and CDR2 sequences are MDHEN and SYDVKM. CDR3 DNA sequence: TGTGCCAGCAGCCCCGGGGGGCTGATCTATGGCTACACCTTC. This codes for CASSPGGLIYGYTF.

The gene calls are TRBV5-8 and TRBJ1-2; 8 positions agree with TRBD1. V was pared by 4 bases and J by 4 bases, with 6 bases of the junction left unmatched. Germline assignment: CDR1 SGHTS and CDR2 YDEGEE. The CDR3 has 14 amino acids. CDR3 region: CASSPRGTGYGYTF. In DNA, the CDR3 is TGTGCCAGCAGCCCGAGAGGGACAGGCTATGGCTACACCTTC.

The rearrangement links TRBV28 to TRBJ2-1; the D gene is possibly TRBD1 (6 bases). CDR3 length: 14 amino acids. Trimming removed 8 bases at V and 5 bases at J, with 16 bases between. CDR1 is MDHEN and CDR2 is SYDVKM in the germline V gene. DNA of the CDR3: TGTGCCAGCTCAACAGGGTTGGCACACAATGAGCAGTTCTTC. It specifies CASSTGLAHNEQFF.

The chain joins TRBV7-9 to TRBJ2-2, with a weak D call TRBD1 (6 bases). The germline gives CDR1 SEHNR, CDR2 FQNEAQ (reference sequence). Trimming stripped 5 bases from V and 6 bases from J, with 13 bases between. The CDR3 is made up of 14 amino acids. CDR3 sequence: CASSDTRQAGELFF. The DNA for the CDR3 is TGTGCCAGCAGCGATACCAGACAGGCCGGGGAGCTGTTTTTT. Supplemented by reference TRBV7-9 and TRBJ2-2, the full variable domain reads DTGVSQNPRHKITKRGQNVTFRCDPISEHNRLYWYRQTLGQGPEFLTYFQNEAQLEKSRLLSDRFSAERPKGSFSTLEIQRTEQGDSAMYLCASSDTRQAGELFFGEGSRLTVL.

The genes are TRBV5-4 and TRBJ1-3, with D possibly being TRBD1 (6 bases). Germline V gene lookup returns CDR1 SGHNT and CDR2 YYREEE (reference sequence). V was cut by 1 base and J by 2 bases, with 25 bases left in between. The CDR3 is 20 amino acids. CDR3 amino acids: CASSLSSRQGRFLAGNTIYF. Written as DNA, the CDR3 is TGTGCCAGCAGCTTGAGTTCGCGGCAGGGGAGGTTTCTTGCTGGAAACACCATATATTTT.

The rearrangement links TRBV4-1 to TRBJ2-5, with TRBD2 identical over 7 bases. With V trimmed by 2 bases and J by 3 bases, 12 bases remained unmatched. Looked up from germline, CDR1 is MGHRA and CDR2 is YSYEKL. This CDR3 contains 17 residues. The CDR3 protein is CASSQLRREASEETQYF. The DNA of the CDR3 is TGCGCCAGCAGCCAACTGAGACGGGAGGCAAGTGAAGAGACCCAGTACTTC.

The rearrangement uses TRBV7-2 and TRBJ2-2, with D perhaps matching TRBD1 or TRBD2 (5 bases each). The ends were cut back, 4 bases at V and 7 bases at J, with 19 bases in the middle. The CDR3 is 16 residues long. Germline V gives CDR1 SGHTA, CDR2 FQGNSA. CDR3 sequence: CASSSPGPRRLGELFF. In nucleotides, the CDR3 is TGTGCCAGCAGCTCACCGGGACCTAGACGTCTCGGGGAGCTGTTTTTT.

The chain is built from TRBV9 and TRBJ2-2, with 7 bases matching TRBD1. V lost 1 base, J lost 3 bases, and 9 bases stayed unmatched. The CDR3 consists of 17 residues. Per germline, CDR1 SGDLS and CDR2 YYNGEE. CDR3 DNA sequence: TGTGCCAGCAGCGTAAACTTTCACAGGGGCGACACCGGGGAGCTGTTTTTT. It codes for CASSVNFHRGDTGELFF.

In its sample, this clone was seen once. A single base separates this from a much larger clone, so it may be a read error. In the same sample, other DNA sequences code for this CDR3. The chain couples TRBV28 to TRBJ2-7; TRBD1 is a possible D gene (6 bases). In germline, CDR1 is MDHEN, CDR2 SYDVKM. With 6 bases removed from V and 3 bases from J, the gap between germline ends came to 9 bases. The CDR3 has 12 residues. CDR3 in DNA: TGTGCCAGCAGCCTGGACAGCTACGAGCAGTACTTC. As protein: CASSLDSYEQYF.

The chain combines TRBV5-1 with TRBJ2-1, with D possibly TRBD2 on 5 matching bases. The length of the CDR3 is 14 residues. CDR1 and CDR2 from the germline V gene are SGHRS and YFSETQ. V lost 1 base and J lost 7, with 12 bases in between. The CDR3 region is CASSLILAGNEQFF. CDR3 in DNA: TGCGCCAGCAGCTTGATCCTAGCCGGTAATGAGCAGTTCTTC.

The chain joins TRBV27 to TRBJ2-7; a possible D gene is TRBD2 (6 bases). The CDR3 covers 14 residues. Germline lookup yields CDR1 MNHEY and CDR2 SMNVEV (reference sequence). The V end was cut by 5 bases, the J end by 6 bases, with 17 bases between. The CDR3 region is CASSLEGGVGEQYF. The CDR3 DNA reads TGTGCCAGCAGTCTAGAGGGCGGGGTGGGCGAGCAGTACTTC.

This chain joins TRBV28 and TRBJ2-1, with a possible D match to TRBD2 (6 bases). The CDR3 has 15 residues. Deletions cut 6 bases from V and 4 bases from J, with 16 bases between. The germline V gene has CDR1 MDHEN and CDR2 SYDVKM. CDR3 residues: CASRSSDGRYNEQFF. CDR3 in DNA: TGTGCCAGCAGATCGAGCGACGGGAGATACAATGAGCAGTTCTTC.